The clone carrying this T cell receptor beta chain has only a few counts. No antigen is known for it. TCRdb reprocessed the 5' RACE reads with MiXCR, giving one entry per CDR3 protein. In the table there are roughly 150,000 distinct CDR3 sequences, less than 9.5% of which are singletons. This sample is part of a study of T cells after yellow fever vaccination. General study points: Relatively few clonotypes were ones that appeared in both CD4 and CD8 compartments.

This CDR3 contains 13 residues. Germline CDR1 and CDR2: DFQATT and SNEGSKA (reference sequence). V lost 3 bases, J lost 10 bases, and 7 bases stayed unmatched. The chain employs TRBV20-1 and TRBJ2-1; TRBD2 agrees at 9 bases. The clonotype comes from a man between 25 and 39 years old who received the YFV17D yellow fever vaccine. The specimen comprised CD4+ T cells sorted from PBMCs, sampled 5 days after the yellow fever booster vaccination. The CDR3 is CSARGGGAKEQFF. CDR3 nucleotide sequence: TGCAGTGCTAGGGGCGGGGGGGCCAAGGAGCAGTTCTTC.